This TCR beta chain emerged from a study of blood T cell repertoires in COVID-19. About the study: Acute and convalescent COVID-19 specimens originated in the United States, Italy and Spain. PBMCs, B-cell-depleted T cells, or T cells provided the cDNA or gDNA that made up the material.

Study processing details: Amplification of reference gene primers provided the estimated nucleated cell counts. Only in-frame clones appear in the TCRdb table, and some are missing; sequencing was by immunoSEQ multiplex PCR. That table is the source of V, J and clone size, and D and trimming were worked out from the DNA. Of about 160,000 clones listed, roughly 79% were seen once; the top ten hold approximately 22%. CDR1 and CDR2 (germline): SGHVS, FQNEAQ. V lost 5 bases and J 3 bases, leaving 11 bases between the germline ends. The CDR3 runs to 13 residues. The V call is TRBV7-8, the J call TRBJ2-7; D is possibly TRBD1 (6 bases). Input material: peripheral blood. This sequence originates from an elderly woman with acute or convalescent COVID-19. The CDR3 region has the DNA TGTGCCAGCAGCCCAGGGGCCCACTACGAGCAGTACTTC. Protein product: CASSPGAHYEQYF.